This T cell receptor beta chain came from a study of cytomegalovirus exposure and HLA in healthy donors. Vbeta (60) and Jbeta (13) primers were used in the PCR. Generated by immunoSEQ multiplex PCR, the TCRdb table keeps only in-frame clones and is missing some. The data show roughly 170,000 clones, around four fifths seen once. Findings and caveats of the study: Later analysis demonstrated an association between a missense DCLRE1C variant and TCR beta V- and J-gene trimming. An Asian-associated ancestry cluster reportedly showed fewer N-insertions than the approximately 700-donor mean in a later analysis.

As for this clone: What it binds is unknown.

After removal of 8 bases from V and 1 base from J, the junction contained 7 bases not matched to a gene. CDR3 length: 15 residues. Germline values: CDR1 MNHEY, CDR2 SMNVEV (reference sequence). This clonotype was sampled from a girl aged 10-17 years in good health and CMV-seropositive. The chain couples TRBV27 to TRBJ1-5; 8 positions agree with TRBD1. What was sequenced was PBMCs. CDR3 amino acids: CASRMSGGSNQPQHF. The CDR3 region has the DNA TGTGCCAGCCGCATGTCAGGGGGCAGCAATCAGCCCCAGCATTTT.